Below, one T cell receptor beta chain is given with its context. Its antigen is unknown. Between the trimmed V and J ends, which lost 3 bases and 2 bases, there was a span of 16 bases. This CDR3 comprises 16 residues. Germline V gene sequence: CDR1 MDHEN, CDR2 SYDVKM. This sample is part of a study of T cell repertoires in cytomegalovirus infection. A single record per CDR3 protein comes from TCRdb applying MiXCR to the reads. This sample has 250,000 or so distinct CDR3 sequences, with more than 9% found just once. Study results and limitations: CMV-specific HLA-C-restricted TCR beta clonotypes dominated the ex vivo response.

The chain has TRBV28 and TRBJ2-5; weak D call: TRBD1 (5 bases). Input material: PBMCs. The sequence came from a human donor in good health (CMV status not recorded). Some clones in this sample may be carry-over from other donors' samples. The CDR3 protein is CASSFGTGQPQETQYF. Written as DNA, the CDR3 is TGTGCCAGCAGTTTTGGTACAGGACAACCTCAAGAGACCCAGTACTTC.